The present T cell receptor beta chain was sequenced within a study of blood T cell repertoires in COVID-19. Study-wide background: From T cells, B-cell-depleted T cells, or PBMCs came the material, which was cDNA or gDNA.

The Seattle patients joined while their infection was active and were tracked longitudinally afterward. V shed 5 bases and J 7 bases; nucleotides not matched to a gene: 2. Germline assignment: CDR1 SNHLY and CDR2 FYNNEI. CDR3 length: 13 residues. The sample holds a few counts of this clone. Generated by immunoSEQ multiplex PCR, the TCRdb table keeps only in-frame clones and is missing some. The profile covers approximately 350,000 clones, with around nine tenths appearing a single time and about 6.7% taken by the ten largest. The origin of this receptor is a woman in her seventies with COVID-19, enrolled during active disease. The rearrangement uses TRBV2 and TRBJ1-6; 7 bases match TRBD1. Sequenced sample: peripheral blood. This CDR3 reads CASSRGPNSPLHF. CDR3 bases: TGTGCCAGCAGTAGGGGGCCGAATTCACCCCTCCACTTT.